The clone carrying this TCR beta chain was counted many times. The target antigen is unknown. With V trimmed by 1 base and J by 1 base, 1 base remained unmatched. The germline CDR1 and CDR2 sequences are SGHVS and FQNEAQ. The CDR3 spans 15 residues. This sample is drawn from a study of T cell repertoires in cytomegalovirus infection. Study at large: It was recently identified HLA-C-restricted and well-studied HLA-B-restricted CMV epitopes that the study used.

TCRdb reprocessed the reads with MiXCR, giving one entry per CDR3 protein. The sample includes 70,000 to 85,000 distinct CDR3 sequences, 35% to 45% seen only once; the top ten take roughly 93%. The sequences come from CD8+ T cells from cultured PBMCs, collected from culture after CMV antigen stimulation. V gene TRBV7-8 combines with J gene TRBJ2-1; 7 nucleotides agree with TRBD2. This TCR derives from a human donor in good health (CMV status not recorded). Some clones in this sample may be carry-over from other donors' samples. CDR3 nucleotide sequence: TGTGCCAGCAGCTTAGGCGGGAGATCCTACAATGAGCAGTTCTTC. It yields the protein CASSLGGRSYNEQFF.